A single sample gave rise to the 26 T cell receptor beta chains below, sequenced in a study of blood T cell repertoires in COVID-19. Sequenced by immunoSEQ multiplex PCR; TCRdb stores in-frame clones only, minus some. Of 300,000 to 400,000 clones in the sample, 87% are singletons; the top ten hold approximately 9.4%. The sequenced sample was peripheral blood. All receptors derive from a man in his thirties or forties with COVID-19, enrolled during active disease.

The chain carries TRBV3-1 (or the pseudogene TRBV3-2) and TRBJ2-5; D call uncertain. Trimming cost V 1 base and J 7 bases, with 22 bases left between them. The germline CDR1 and CDR2 sequences are LGHDT and YNNKEL (reference sequence). The CDR3 has 17 amino acids. CDR3 sequence (DNA): TGTGCCAGCAGCCAAGGCTCTCCAGTGGCCCCAGGTGGGACCCAGTACTTC. Protein: CASSQGSPVAPGGTQYF.

The V call is TRBV18, the J call TRBJ2-2, with D maybe TRBD2 (5 bases). CDR1 and CDR2 from the germline V gene are KGHSH and LQKENI. V lost 3 bases to trimming and J lost 5 bases, with 10 bases between them. The length of the CDR3 is 14 residues. CDR3 residues: CASSPDSGTGELFF. The CDR3 DNA reads as TGTGCCAGCTCACCGGATTCGGGAACCGGGGAGCTGTTTTTT.

The gene calls are TRBV5-1 and TRBJ2-7; 12 bases agree with TRBD1. CDR1 SGHRS and CDR2 YFSETQ come from the germline V gene. This CDR3 contains 14 residues. V gave up 5 bases and J gave up 5 bases; unmatched junction bases: 5. The CDR3 region is CASSPGTGGNEQYF. The CDR3 DNA reads TGCGCCAGCAGTCCCGGGACAGGGGGCAACGAGCAGTACTTC.

The rearrangement links TRBV28 to TRBJ1-5; 10 nucleotides align to TRBD1. This CDR3 comprises 16 residues. CDR1 and CDR2 (germline): MDHEN, SYDVKM. After removal of 6 bases from V and 3 bases from J, the junction contained 8 bases not matched to a gene. CDR3 loop: CASSRDRGPVNQPQHF. CDR3 nucleotide sequence: TGTGCCAGCAGCCGAGACAGGGGGCCGGTCAATCAGCCCCAGCATTTT.

The rearrangement uses TRBV7-9 and TRBJ2-1; 11 nucleotides line up with TRBD2. The CDR3 sequence is 14 residues long. V shed 1 base, J shed 8 bases, and the junction held 1 base outside the gene matches. Germline V gene sequence: CDR1 SEHNR, CDR2 FQNEAQ (reference sequence). The CDR3 sequence is CASSLVLAGDEQFF. The DNA of the CDR3 is TGTGCCAGCAGCTTAGTACTAGCGGGAGATGAGCAGTTCTTC.

This chain joins TRBV5-4 and TRBJ2-5; 7 bases fit TRBD1. Germline assignment: CDR1 SGHNT and CDR2 YYREEE (reference sequence). After removal of 5 bases from V and 4 bases from J, the junction contained 11 bases not matched to a gene. The CDR3 is 15 residues long. The CDR3: CASRELGTATETQYF. As DNA, the CDR3 is TGTGCCAGCAGGGAACTTGGGACAGCGACAGAGACCCAGTACTTC.

This chain links TRBV7-2 with TRBJ1-2, with D tentatively TRBD1 (5 bases). Germline V gene sequence: CDR1 SGHTA, CDR2 FQGNSA. The CDR3 is 13 amino acids. V lost 7 bases and J 7 bases, leaving 16 bases between the germline ends. This CDR3 reads CASNLQWGGGYTF. The CDR3 DNA reads TGTGCCAGCAATCTTCAGTGGGGGGGTGGCTACACCTTC. Supplemented by reference TRBV7-2 and TRBJ1-2, the full variable domain reads GAGVSQSPSNKVTEKGKDVELRCDPISGHTALYWYRQSLGQGLEFLIYFQGNSAPDKSGLPSDRFSAERTGGSVSTLTIQRTQQEDSAVYLCASNLQWGGGYTFGSGTRLTVV.

The chain combines TRBV5-1 with TRBJ2-5, with 7 nucleotides matching TRBD1. In germline, CDR1 is SGHRS, CDR2 YFSETQ. Trimming cost V 2 bases and J 5 bases; bases outside gene matches: 9. The CDR3 extends over 15 amino acids. The CDR3 region is CASSFSGTDAETQYF. The CDR3 DNA reads TGCGCCAGCAGCTTTTCCGGGACAGATGCCGAGACCCAGTACTTC. Together with reference TRBV5-1 and TRBJ2-5, the CDR3 gives the full variable domain: KAGVTQTPRYLIKTRGQQVTLSCSPISGHRSVSWYQQTPGQGLQFLFEYFSETQRNKGNFPGRFSGRQFSNSRSEMNVSTLELGDSALYLCASSFSGTDAETQYFGPGTRLLVL.

The chain combines TRBV4-2 with TRBJ2-5; 7 bases are shared with TRBD2. Germline CDR1 reads LGHNA; CDR2 reads YNFKEQ. V was pared by 6 bases and J by 4 bases, with 14 bases of the junction left unmatched. The length of the CDR3 is 16 residues. The CDR3 is CASSNQLGGGGETQYF. CDR3 DNA sequence: TGTGCCAGCAGTAACCAACTCGGCGGGGGTGGAGAGACCCAGTACTTC.

In this sample, this clone turned up once. This sequence joins TRBV15 and TRBJ2-5; TRBD2 matches at 10 bases. Germline V gene data show CDR1 as LNHNV and CDR2 as YYDKDF (reference sequence). V shed 1 base, J shed 1 base, and the junction held 6 bases outside the gene matches. This CDR3 has 17 residues. The CDR3 sequence is CATSRVLTSGFQETQYF. The CDR3, as DNA: TGTGCCACCAGCAGAGTCCTGACTAGCGGGTTCCAAGAGACCCAGTACTTC. Filled out from reference TRBV15 and TRBJ2-5, the complete variable domain reads DAMVIQNPRYQVTQFGKPVTLSCSQTLNHNVMYWYQQKSSQAPKLLFHYYDKDFNNEADTPDNFQSRRPNTSFCFLDIRSPGLGDTAMYLCATSRVLTSGFQETQYFGPGTRLLVL.

This chain connects TRBV6-2 or TRBV6-3 to TRBJ1-2; D not certain. Looked up from germline, CDR1 is MNHEY and CDR2 is SVGEGT. The V gene lost 1 base and the J gene lost 8 bases, with 8 bases spanning the gap. The length of the CDR3 is 12 residues. CDR3 sequence (DNA): TGTGCCAGCAGTTACTTGTACTCCGGCTACACCTTC. It codes for CASSYLYSGYTF.

This clone has just a few counts. The V and J genes are TRBV7-3 and TRBJ1-1; 7 bases agree with TRBD1. This CDR3 has 15 residues. The germline gives CDR1 SGHTA, CDR2 FQGTGA. The V and J ends lost 5 bases and 3 bases, in that order; junction bases with no gene match: 9. The CDR3 sequence is CASSRLGGTDTEAFF. The DNA of the CDR3 is TGTGCCAGCAGCCGACTAGGTGGGACAGACACTGAAGCTTTCTTT.

The V and J genes are TRBV5-1 and TRBJ2-4; TRBD2 agrees at 12 bases. The CDR3 covers 16 residues. Germline trimming cut 0 bases from V and 7 bases from J; bases unmatched to any gene: 5. The V gene's germline CDR1 is SGHRS and CDR2 YFSETQ. The CDR3 DNA sequence: TGCGCCAGCAGCTTGGTGCTAGCGGGAGGGGTGAACATTCAGTACTTC. It is translated as CASSLVLAGGVNIQYF.

V usage is TRBV10-3 and J usage is TRBJ1-1, with 7 nucleotides matching TRBD1. Looked up from germline, CDR1 is ENHRY and CDR2 is SYGVKD. After removal of 6 bases from V and 2 bases from J, the junction contained 3 bases not matched to a gene. The CDR3 is 13 amino acids. The CDR3 is CAIRRQGNTEAFF. Written as DNA, the CDR3 is TGTGCCATCAGAAGACAGGGTAACACTGAAGCTTTCTTT.

The chain combines TRBV5-6 with TRBJ2-7, with no clear D. From germline, CDR1 is SGHDT and CDR2 YYEEEE. Trimming cost V 4 bases and J 3 bases, with 8 bases left between them. The CDR3 has 12 amino acids. The CDR3 region is CASSLSNYEQYF. CDR3 bases: TGTGCCAGCAGCCTATCAAACTACGAGCAGTACTTC.

This clone was seen only once. J is TRBJ2-5 and V is TRBV5-4; 8 nucleotides line up with TRBD2. CDR1 and CDR2 from the germline V gene are SGHNT and YYREEE (reference sequence). There are 15 residues in the CDR3. Germline trimming cut 0 bases from V and 5 bases from J; bases unmatched to any gene: 6. The CDR3 loop reads CASSLGSGSTETQYF. Written as DNA, the CDR3 is TGTGCCAGCAGCTTGGGAAGCGGGAGTACCGAGACCCAGTACTTC.

The genes are TRBV10-3 and TRBJ2-7, with 9 bases identical to TRBD1. Germline trimming cut 4 bases from V and 4 bases from J; bases unmatched to any gene: 8. The germline gives CDR1 ENHRY, CDR2 SYGVKD. The CDR3 covers 15 residues. The CDR3 region is CAISALPGQGYEQYF. As DNA, the CDR3 is TGTGCCATCAGTGCCCTTCCGGGACAGGGTTACGAGCAGTACTTC.

The V gene is TRBV29-1, the J gene TRBJ1-1; D is unresolved. This CDR3 spans 12 amino acids. V lost 4 bases, J lost 1 base, and 7 bases lay in between. CDR1 and CDR2 (germline): SQVTM, ANQGSEA. CDR3 in amino acids: CSVVGGNTEAFF. In nucleotides, the CDR3 is TGCAGCGTTGTCGGCGGGAACACTGAAGCTTTCTTT. The variable domain in full, with the rest retrieved from reference TRBV29-1 and TRBJ1-1, is SAVISQKPSRDICQRGTSLTIQCQVDSQVTMMFWYRQQPGQSLTLIATANQGSEATYESGFVIDKFPISRPNLTFSTLTVSNMSPEDSSIYLCSVVGGNTEAFFGQGTRLTVV.

The chain has TRBV19 and TRBJ2-1; 10 bases match TRBD2. Germline V gene lookup returns CDR1 LNHDA and CDR2 SQIVND (reference sequence). V lost 6 bases and J lost 9; bases outside the gene matches: 8. CDR3 length: 14 amino acids. The CDR3 DNA is TGTGCCAGTAGGGGAGCGGGAGGGCCGAGTGAGCAGTTCTTC. This sequence encodes CASRGAGGPSEQFF.

The genes are TRBV5-6 and TRBJ2-7; TRBD2 agrees at 10 bases. Unmatched junction bases numbered 7, after V lost 0 bases and J lost 4 bases. The CDR3 has 16 amino acids. Germline loops: CDR1 SGHDT, CDR2 YYEEEE. For the CDR3, the DNA is TGTGCCAGCAGCTTGGAAGCAGGACTAGCGGATTACGAGCAGTACTTC. Translating gives CASSLEAGLADYEQYF.

CDR3 in DNA: TGTGCCAGCAGCTTATTTGGGACAAACCCCTCAGATACGCAGTATTTT. As protein: CASSLFGTNPSDTQYF. This chain connects TRBV7-3 to TRBJ2-3, with a weak D call TRBD1 (6 bases). Trimming left V 2 bases short and J 4 bases short, with 16 bases between. CDR1 SGHTA and CDR2 FQGTGA come from the germline V gene. The CDR3 has 16 residues.

This clone has only one observation. The chain employs TRBV28 and TRBJ1-5; TRBD1 matches at 9 bases. The germline gives CDR1 MDHEN, CDR2 SYDVKM. This CDR3 contains 15 residues. V lost 6 bases to trimming and J lost 4 bases; unmatched junction nucleotides: 7. The chain's CDR3 is CASSRGTGRNQPQHF. In DNA, the CDR3 is TGTGCCAGCAGCCGGGGGACAGGGCGTAATCAGCCCCAGCATTTT.

Remarks on this clone: This specimen includes other DNA sequences encoding the same CDR3. This sequence joins TRBV7-9 and TRBJ1-3, with 9 bases that match TRBD1. V was clipped by 3 bases and J by 0 bases; unmatched bases: 3. Per germline, CDR1 SEHNR and CDR2 FQNEAQ (reference sequence). This CDR3 has 16 amino acids. This CDR3 reads CASSLGQGLSGNTIYF. CDR3 nucleotide sequence: TGTGCCAGCAGCTTGGGACAGGGCCTCTCTGGAAACACCATATATTTT.

The gene calls are TRBV2 and TRBJ1-4, with TRBD1 matching 9 bases. This CDR3 has 15 residues. Trimming cost V 6 bases and J 8 bases; bases outside gene matches: 10. Per germline, CDR1 SNHLY and CDR2 FYNNEI. This CDR3 is CASSGPGTGQEKLFF. Here the CDR3 DNA reads TGTGCCAGCAGCGGACCCGGGACAGGGCAGGAAAAACTGTTTTTT.

The chain carries TRBV7-2 and TRBJ2-5, with D tentatively TRBD1 (6 bases). The CDR3 contains 14 residues. Looked up from germline, CDR1 is SGHTA and CDR2 is FQGNSA. The V gene lost 5 bases and the J gene lost 7 bases, with 17 bases spanning the gap. CDR3 residues: CASSATGSGVTQYF. The DNA of the CDR3 is TGTGCCAGCAGCGCCACAGGGTCCGGGGTGACCCAGTACTTC.

The chain combines TRBV11-2 with TRBJ2-7; D not certain. With 0 bases removed from V and 0 bases from J, the gap between germline ends came to 15 bases. Per germline, CDR1 SGHAT and CDR2 FQNNGV. The CDR3 consists of 17 residues. In DNA form, the CDR3 reads TGTGCCAGCAGCTTAGACGTCTTATCGTATAACTCCTACGAGCAGTACTTC. This translates into CASSLDVLSYNSYEQYF.